This TCR beta chain was profiled in a study of T cells after yellow fever vaccination. For the study at large: Fractions of limited cellularity were prepared by means of SMART-Seq v4 Ultra Low Input.

Findings and caveats of the study: Abundant contaminating clonotypes from the bulk population could appear in FACS-sorted repertoires. CD4 and CD8 compartments shared a small share of clonotypes.

At least ten counts were recorded for this clonotype. Its antigen is unknown. Trimming took off 6 bases at V and 5 bases at J, with 7 bases between the two ends. The CDR3 has 10 amino acids. From germline, CDR1 is DFQATT and CDR2 SNEGSKA (reference sequence). They built TCR cDNA with 5'RACE template switching, a step that put in a universal primer site and UMIs. One entry per CDR3 protein results from TCRdb running MiXCR on the 5' RACE reads. The sample lists 200,000 to 300,000 distinct CDR3 sequences, 6.7% occurring once. This rearrangement joins TRBV20-1 to TRBJ1-1, with unresolved D. The specimen was CD4+ T cells sorted from PBMCs, collected on the day of the yellow fever booster vaccination. The sequence derives from a man under 40 who received the YFV17D yellow fever vaccine. CDR3 in DNA: TGCAGTGCAGTAGTAACTGAAGCTTTCTTT. It specifies CSAVVTEAFF.